The 28 T cell receptor beta chains below all came from one sample that was sequenced in a study of T cells after yellow fever vaccination. MiXCR, applied by TCRdb to the 5' RACE reads, yields one record per CDR3 protein. Among hundreds of thousands of distinct CDR3 sequences, around an eighth were seen once, and the ten largest hold under 15%. The material sequenced was PBMCs, taken on the day of the yellow fever booster vaccination. Every receptor here comes from a man in his thirties or forties who received the YFV17D yellow fever vaccine.

In this sample, this clonotype turned up a few times. The V and J genes are TRBV20-1 and TRBJ1-2, with D possibly matching TRBD1 (6 bases). The CDR3 runs 13 residues. V was clipped by 3 bases and J by 3 bases, with 11 bases between them. Germline values: CDR1 DFQATT, CDR2 SNEGSKA (reference sequence). CDR3 DNA sequence: TGCAGTGCTAGTCTTCCAGGGGACTATGGCTACACCTTC. It yields the protein CSASLPGDYGYTF.

The chain combines TRBV6-5 with TRBJ1-5, with D maybe TRBD1 (6 bases). The CDR3 contains 14 residues. V was pared by 2 bases and J by 3 bases, with 8 bases between. In germline, CDR1 is MNHEY, CDR2 SVGAGI. This CDR3 is CASSYGGLNQPQHF. The CDR3 bases are TGTGCCAGCAGTTACGGGGGCCTCAATCAGCCCCAGCATTTT.

The chain carries TRBV29-1 and TRBJ2-6, with a tentative D call TRBD1 (6 bases). The V end was cut by 3 bases, the J end by 2 bases, with 8 bases between. The CDR3 spans 14 residues. The germline CDR1 and CDR2 sequences are SQVTM and ANQGSEA. The CDR3, as DNA: TGCAGCGTTGAGAGGACAGCTGGGGCCAACGTCCTGACTTTC. It translates to CSVERTAGANVLTF.

This clonotype turned up a few times. The V gene is TRBV2, the J gene TRBJ2-1; D perhaps matches TRBD1 (6 bases). Trimming took 4 bases from V and 5 from J, leaving 6 bases between them. Germline CDR1 reads SNHLY; CDR2 reads FYNNEI. The CDR3 is 12 amino acids. CDR3 residues: CASSGDNNEQFF. Here the CDR3 DNA reads TGTGCCAGCAGTGGGGACAACAATGAGCAGTTCTTC. The full variable domain, completed using reference TRBV2 and TRBJ2-1, is EPEVTQTPSHQVTQMGQEVILRCVPISNHLYFYWYRQILGQKVEFLVSFYNNEISEKSEIFDDQFSVERPDGSNFTLKIRSTKLEDSAMYFCASSGDNNEQFFGPGTRLTVL.

This clonotype has just a few counts. The V gene is TRBV10-2, the J gene TRBJ2-2; D is perhaps TRBD2 (5 bases). This CDR3 is built from 15 residues. CDR1 and CDR2 (germline): WSHSY, SAAADI. V shed 3 bases and J shed 3 bases, with 11 bases lying between them. CDR3 in DNA: TGCGCCAGCAGTGACGGGGATGGGTACACCGGGGAGCTGTTTTTT. Its protein product is CASSDGDGYTGELFF.

The chain recombines TRBV29-1 with TRBJ2-7, with TRBD2 identical over 11 bases. CDR3 length equals 16 residues. Trimming took 4 bases from V and 2 from J; bases not matched to a gene: 10. CDR1 is SQVTM, CDR2 ANQGSEA, per germline. CDR3 amino acids: CSVVTSGRAITYEQYF. The DNA of the CDR3 is TGCAGCGTTGTTACTAGCGGGAGAGCCATTACCTACGAGCAGTACTTC.

The chain is built from TRBV7-3 and TRBJ2-1, with TRBD2 matching over 7 bases. V trimming: 5 bases; J trimming: 2 bases; junction bases outside the gene matches: 6. The CDR3 is 15 residues long. CDR1 and CDR2 (germline): SGHTA, FQGTGA. The chain's CDR3 is CASSVLAGAYNEQFF. Written as DNA, the CDR3 is TGTGCCAGCAGCGTCTTAGCGGGTGCCTACAATGAGCAGTTCTTC. Based on the CDR3 plus reference TRBV7-3 and TRBJ2-1, the full variable domain is GAGVSQTPSNKVTEKGKYVELRCDPISGHTALYWYRQSLGQGPEFLIYFQGTGAADDSGLPNDRFFAVRPEGSVSTLKIQRTERGDSAVYLCASSVLAGAYNEQFFGPGTRLTVL.

This sequence joins TRBV15 and TRBJ2-7, with D tentatively TRBD1 (6 bases). CDR3 size: 12 residues. Germline CDR1 is LNHNV and CDR2 is YYDKDF (reference sequence). V dropped 4 bases and J dropped 4 bases, with 8 bases sitting between them. The CDR3 sequence: CATSMTGYEQYF. The CDR3 bases are TGTGCCACCAGCATGACAGGATACGAGCAGTACTTC.

This clonotype appeared a few times. The chain joins TRBV27 to TRBJ2-7; tentatively, D is TRBD1 or TRBD2 (5 bases each). The germline CDR1 and CDR2 sequences are MNHEY and SMNVEV (reference sequence). Trimming pared 0 bases from V and 1 base from J, leaving 13 bases between. This CDR3 has 16 residues. In DNA, the CDR3 is TGTGCCAGCAGTTTATCAGGTGGGACGGGTTCCTACGAGCAGTACTTC. This codes for CASSLSGGTGSYEQYF.

The CDR3, as DNA: TGTGCCTGGAGTGTAATGGGGGGCGCATTAGATACGCAGTATTTT. It encodes CAWSVMGGALDTQYF. This chain joins TRBV30 and TRBJ2-3; D is perhaps TRBD1 or TRBD2 (6 bases each). The CDR3 sequence is 15 residues long. The V gene lost 0 bases and the J gene lost 5 bases, with 15 bases spanning the gap. Germline CDR1 reads GTSNPN; CDR2 reads SVGIG (reference sequence).

The chain recombines TRBV10-3 with TRBJ2-3, with D possibly being TRBD2 (6 bases). The CDR3 consists of 20 residues. In germline, CDR1 is ENHRY, CDR2 SYGVKD. The germline V and J ends were trimmed by 0 bases and 2 bases, with 24 bases remaining between them. The CDR3, as DNA: TGTGCCATCAGTGAGTCAGGAGGGAGGCTACGATCCGGTTCCACAGATACGCAGTATTTT. Translated: CAISESGGRLRSGSTDTQYF.

The CDR3: CSVPAGSSYNEQFF. In DNA, the CDR3 is TGCAGCGTTCCGGCGGGTAGCTCCTACAATGAGCAGTTCTTC. The gene calls are TRBV29-1 and TRBJ2-1; a weak D match, TRBD2 (5 bases). Germline CDR1 and CDR2: SQVTM and ANQGSEA. The V and J ends lost 5 bases and 0 bases respectively, with 11 bases between them. The CDR3 has 14 amino acids.

This chain uses TRBV7-6 with TRBJ2-5; 8 nucleotides align to TRBD2. Germline CDR1 reads SGHVS; CDR2 reads FNYEAQ. Unmatched junction bases numbered 7, after V lost 5 bases and J lost 5 bases. CDR3 length equals 14 residues. The CDR3 here is CASSQQPGGETQYF. The CDR3 DNA reads as TGTGCCAGCAGCCAACAACCGGGGGGGGAGACCCAGTACTTC.

The chain carries TRBV5-1 and TRBJ2-5, with 14 bases aligning to TRBD2. Trimming removed 3 bases from V and 4 bases from J; junction bases left unmatched: 5. The CDR3 extends over 16 amino acids. The germline V gene encodes CDR1 SGHRS and CDR2 YFSETQ. CDR3 nucleotide sequence: TGCGCCAGCAGCTCGGGACTAGCGGGAGCGGTAGAGACCCAGTACTTC. Translated, it gives CASSSGLAGAVETQYF.

The CDR3 DNA sequence: TGCAGCGTTGAGTTGGGGGAGGCCGCCTACGAGCAGTACTTC. Its translation: CSVELGEAAYEQYF. This chain links TRBV29-1 with TRBJ2-7, with a possible D match to TRBD2 (6 bases). Trimming left V 3 bases short and J 2 bases short, with 14 bases between. Per the germline V gene, CDR1 is SQVTM and CDR2 is ANQGSEA. The CDR3 is 14 residues long.

This clonotype has just a few counts. The rearrangement links TRBV20-1 to TRBJ2-7, with TRBD2 matching over 13 bases. Germline V gene data show CDR1 as DFQATT and CDR2 as SNEGSKA (reference sequence). The CDR3 sequence is 16 residues long. The V gene end was trimmed by 6 bases and the J gene end by 2 bases; junction bases not matched to a gene: 10. The CDR3 is CSASPRTSGSTYEQYF. The CDR3 DNA is TGCAGTGCCTCCCCACGGACTAGCGGGAGTACCTACGAGCAGTACTTC.

This clonotype was found a few times. J is TRBJ2-3 and V is TRBV5-1; a possible D gene is TRBD2 (6 bases). The V end lost 5 bases, the J end lost 4 bases, and 14 bases lay between the germline ends. This CDR3 has 14 residues. Per the germline V gene, CDR1 is SGHRS and CDR2 is YFSETQ. The CDR3 protein is CASSSGERADTQYF. CDR3 in DNA: TGCGCCAGCAGTTCGGGGGAACGGGCAGATACGCAGTATTTT.

V usage is TRBV7-2 and J usage is TRBJ2-1; TRBD1 is a possible D gene (5 bases). Between the trimmed V and J ends, which lost 5 bases and 5 bases, there was a span of 10 bases. The CDR3 runs 13 residues. Germline V gene lookup returns CDR1 SGHTA and CDR2 FQGNSA. CDR3 amino acids: CASSPQGHNEQFF. DNA for the CDR3: TGTGCCAGCAGCCCTCAGGGTCACAATGAGCAGTTCTTC.

This clonotype appeared a few times. V and J are TRBV12-3 or TRBV12-4 and TRBJ2-1; TRBD2 aligns across 8 bases. V dropped 0 bases and J dropped 8; count of bases not matched to a gene: 3. The CDR3 is 14 amino acids. The CDR3 DNA reads as TGTGCCAGCAGTTTAGCTAGCGGGATCGATGAGCAGTTCTTC. Protein product: CASSLASGIDEQFF.

The sample holds many counts of this clonotype. V is TRBV12-3 or TRBV12-4 and J is TRBJ2-7; no firm D call. The CDR3 consists of 12 residues. V lost 4 bases and J lost 3, with 7 bases in between. The CDR3 reads CASSYKGYEQYF. The DNA of the CDR3 is TGTGCCAGCAGTTACAAGGGCTACGAGCAGTACTTC.

This clonotype was observed a few times. The CDR3 DNA reads TGTGCCAGCAGCGCGGCGGTGTTTGAGCAGTTCTTC. Translating gives CASSAAVFEQFF. The rearrangement links TRBV12-3 or TRBV12-4 to TRBJ2-1; no clear D. V was cut by 6 bases and J by 9 bases, with 12 bases left in between. The CDR3 extends over 12 amino acids.

This clonotype was seen ten or more times. The chain combines TRBV20-1 with TRBJ2-5, with D possibly being TRBD2 (5 bases). The germline V gene encodes CDR1 DFQATT and CDR2 SNEGSKA (reference sequence). The CDR3 spans 14 residues. Deletions cut 0 bases from V and 2 bases from J, with 10 bases between. The CDR3 coding sequence is TGCAGTGCTAGAGATCGTCTAGCACAAGAGACCCAGTACTTC. The encoded protein is CSARDRLAQETQYF.

The V gene is TRBV7-3, the J gene TRBJ1-1, with D unresolved. CDR3 length equals 14 residues. Germline V CDR1 and CDR2: SGHTA, FQGTGA. V shed 1 base and J shed 4 bases, with 10 bases lying between them. CDR3 in DNA: TGTGCCAGCAGCTTAATGGGCCCAGGCACTGAAGCTTTCTTT. Its translation: CASSLMGPGTEAFF.

The genes are TRBV30 and TRBJ1-1; no definite D call. The V gene's germline CDR1 is GTSNPN and CDR2 SVGIG (reference sequence). The CDR3 runs to 14 residues. Deletions cut 4 bases from V and 1 base from J, with 13 bases between. The CDR3 sequence: CAWTRGGPNTEAFF. Here the CDR3 DNA reads TGTGCCTGGACCCGGGGAGGACCGAACACTGAAGCTTTCTTT.

The gene calls are TRBV12-3 or TRBV12-4 and TRBJ1-5, with D uncertain. V was trimmed by 1 base and J by 13 bases, leaving 8 bases between them. The CDR3 loop spans 11 amino acids. The CDR3 DNA follows: TGTGCCAGCAGTTTAGAGCAGACGCAGCATTTT. Its protein product is CASSLEQTQHF.

Only a few counts were recorded for this clonotype. V and J are TRBV5-1 and TRBJ2-2; D is ambiguous. V lost 4 bases and J lost 13, with 17 bases in between. The CDR3 covers 13 residues. From germline, CDR1 is SGHRS and CDR2 YFSETQ. The CDR3, as DNA: TGCGCCAGCAGCGCACAGACTGACTCGGGGCTGTTTTTT. It translates to CASSAQTDSGLFF.

This clonotype came up a few times. This CDR3 reads CASSDSTGPGELFF. CDR3 in DNA: TGTGCCAGCAGTGACTCGACGGGCCCCGGGGAGCTGTTTTTT. The rearrangement joins TRBV6-4 to TRBJ2-2; no firm D call. The CDR3 runs 14 residues. The ends were cut back, 0 bases at V and 6 bases at J, with 8 bases in the middle. From germline, CDR1 is MRHNA and CDR2 SNTAGT.

This clonotype was detected many times. This sequence joins TRBV5-1 and TRBJ2-7; the D gene could be TRBD1 or TRBD2 (5 bases each). Germline V gene sequence: CDR1 SGHRS, CDR2 YFSETQ. This CDR3 has 14 residues. Deletions cut 5 bases from V and 6 bases from J, with 18 bases between. For the CDR3, the DNA is TGCGCCAGCAGTTGGGACGCGAGGGTCGGCGAGCAGTACTTC. It codes for CASSWDARVGEQYF. Variable domain in full (rest from reference TRBV5-1 and TRBJ2-7): KAGVTQTPRYLIKTRGQQVTLSCSPISGHRSVSWYQQTPGQGLQFLFEYFSETQRNKGNFPGRFSGRQFSNSRSEMNVSTLELGDSALYLCASSWDARVGEQYFGPGTRLTVT.